The T cell receptor (beta chain) described here comes from a study of cytomegalovirus exposure and HLA in healthy donors. Whole-study results and caveats: HLA-A and HLA-B allele assignments for most subjects were reportedly predicted accurately using TCR beta sequences. In a later analysis, specific HLA alleles were associated with 15,000 to 20,000 TCR beta sequences at a 0.05 false discovery rate. Earlier analysis yielded a pattern in which most TCR beta V segments were productive about 90% or about 30% of the time.

Worth noting for this clone: Its antigen is unknown.

The CDR3 runs to 14 residues. Germline CDR1 is SGHDT and CDR2 is YYEEEE. V lost 5 bases and J lost 4, with 15 bases in between. Primers included in the PCR were 60 Vbeta and 13 Jbeta primers. Generated by immunoSEQ multiplex PCR, the TCRdb table keeps only in-frame clones and is missing some. The sample records 150,000 or so clones, over 80% being singletons. The sample was PBMCs. The source of this sequence is a male donor in good health and CMV-seropositive. The rearrangement joins TRBV5-6 to TRBJ1-1, with D possibly TRBD1 on 5 matching bases. The CDR3 DNA is TGTGCCAGCAGGCGGGGGTGGGGAGGCACTGAAGCTTTCTTT. Protein product: CASRRGWGGTEAFF.